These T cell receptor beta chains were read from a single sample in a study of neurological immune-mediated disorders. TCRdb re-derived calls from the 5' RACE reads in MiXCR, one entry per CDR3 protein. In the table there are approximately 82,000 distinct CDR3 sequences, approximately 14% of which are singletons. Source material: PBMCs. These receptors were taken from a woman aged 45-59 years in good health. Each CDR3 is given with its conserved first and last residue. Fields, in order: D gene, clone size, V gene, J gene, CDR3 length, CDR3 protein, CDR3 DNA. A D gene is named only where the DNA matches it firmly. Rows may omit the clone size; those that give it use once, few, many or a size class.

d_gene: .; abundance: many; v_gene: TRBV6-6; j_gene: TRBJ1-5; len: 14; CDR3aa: CASSLGDSNQPQHF; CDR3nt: TGTGCCAGCAGTCTGGGGGATAGCAATCAGCCCCAGCATTTT
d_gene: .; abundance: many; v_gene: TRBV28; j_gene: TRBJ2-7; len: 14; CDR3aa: CASGSQPLFWEQYF; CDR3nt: TGTGCCAGCGGTTCACAGCCACTGTTTTGGGAGCAGTACTTC
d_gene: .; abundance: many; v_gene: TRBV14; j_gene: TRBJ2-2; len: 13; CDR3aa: CASSWRLTGELFF; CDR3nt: TGTGCCAGCAGCTGGCGGCTCACCGGGGAGCTGTTTTTT
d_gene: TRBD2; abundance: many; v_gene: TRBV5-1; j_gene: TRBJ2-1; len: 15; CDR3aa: CASSLVAGGPNEQFF; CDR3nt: TGCGCCAGCAGCTTGGTGGCGGGGGGGCCCAATGAGCAGTTCTTC
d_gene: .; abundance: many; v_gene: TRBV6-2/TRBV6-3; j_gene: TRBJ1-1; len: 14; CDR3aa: CASSYPGRITEAFF; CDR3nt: TGTGCCAGCAGTTACCCCGGGCGGATCACTGAAGCTTTCTTT
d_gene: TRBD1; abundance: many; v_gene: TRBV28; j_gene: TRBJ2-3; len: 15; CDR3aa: CASNPWTGYTDTQYF; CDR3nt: TGTGCCAGCAACCCCTGGACAGGGTACACAGATACGCAGTATTTT
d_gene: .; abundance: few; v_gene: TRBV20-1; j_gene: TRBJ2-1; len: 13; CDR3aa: CSARVFSNNEQFF; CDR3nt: TGCAGTGCTAGAGTTTTTTCTAACAATGAGCAGTTCTTC
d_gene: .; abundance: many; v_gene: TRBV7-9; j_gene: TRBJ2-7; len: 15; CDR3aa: CASSLVRQSTYEQYF; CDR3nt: TGTGCCAGCAGCTTAGTTCGACAGTCCACCTACGAGCAGTACTTC
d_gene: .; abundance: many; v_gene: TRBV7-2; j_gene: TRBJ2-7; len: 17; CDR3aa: CASSRRGGGAQSYEQYF; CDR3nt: TGTGCCAGCAGCCGTAGGGGGGGCGGGGCCCAATCCTACGAGCAGTACTTC
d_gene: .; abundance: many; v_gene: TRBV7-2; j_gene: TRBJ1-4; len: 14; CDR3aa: CASSLDWGAEKLFF; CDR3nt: TGTGCCAGCAGCTTAGATTGGGGGGCCGAAAAACTGTTTTTT
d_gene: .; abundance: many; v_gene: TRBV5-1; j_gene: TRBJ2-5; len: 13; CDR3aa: CASSLGTGETQYF; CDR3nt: TGCGCCAGCAGCTTGGGAACAGGGGAGACCCAGTACTTC
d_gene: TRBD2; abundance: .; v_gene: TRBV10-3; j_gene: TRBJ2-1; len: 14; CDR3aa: CAIGGSSGVDEQFF; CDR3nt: TGTGCCATCGGAGGGTCTAGCGGGGTGGATGAGCAGTTCTTC
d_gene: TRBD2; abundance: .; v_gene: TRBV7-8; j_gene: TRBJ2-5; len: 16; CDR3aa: CASSRRPGLEQETQYF; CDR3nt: TGTGCCAGCAGCCGAAGACCGGGACTAGAACAAGAGACCCAGTACTTC
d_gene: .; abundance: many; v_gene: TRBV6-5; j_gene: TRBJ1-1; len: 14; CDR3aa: CASIRGVGNTEAFF; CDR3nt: TGTGCCAGCATTCGAGGGGTGGGGAACACTGAAGCTTTCTTT
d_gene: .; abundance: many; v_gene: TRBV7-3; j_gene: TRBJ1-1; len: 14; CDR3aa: CASSLLPQNTEAFF; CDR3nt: TGTGCCAGCAGCTTACTACCGCAGAACACTGAAGCTTTCTTT
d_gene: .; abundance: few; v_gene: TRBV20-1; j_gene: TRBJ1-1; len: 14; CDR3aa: CSVPGRGAYTEAFF; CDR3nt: TGCAGTGTCCCGGGCCGGGGGGCGTACACTGAAGCTTTCTTT
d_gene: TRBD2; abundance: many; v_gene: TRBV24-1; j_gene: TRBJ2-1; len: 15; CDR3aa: CATSEASGTYNEQFF; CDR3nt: TGTGCCACCAGTGAGGCTAGCGGCACGTACAATGAGCAGTTCTTC
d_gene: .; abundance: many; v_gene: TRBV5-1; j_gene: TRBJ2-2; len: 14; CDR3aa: CASRLTENAGELFF; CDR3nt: TGCGCCAGCAGGCTCACCGAGAACGCCGGGGAGCTGTTTTTT
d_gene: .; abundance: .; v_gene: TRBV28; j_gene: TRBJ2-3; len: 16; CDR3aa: CTSTPLRDFRADTQYF; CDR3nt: TGTACCAGCACCCCACTCCGGGATTTCCGAGCCGATACGCAGTATTTT
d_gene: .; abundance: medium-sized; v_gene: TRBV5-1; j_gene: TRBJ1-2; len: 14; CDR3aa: CASSLKDSHFHYTF; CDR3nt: TGCGCCAGCAGCTTAAAAGACAGTCATTTTCACTACACCTTC
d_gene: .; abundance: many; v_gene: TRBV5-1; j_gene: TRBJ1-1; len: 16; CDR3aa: CASSLEGGSLNTEAFF; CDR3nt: TGCGCCAGCAGCTTGGAAGGCGGATCCTTGAACACTGAAGCTTTCTTT
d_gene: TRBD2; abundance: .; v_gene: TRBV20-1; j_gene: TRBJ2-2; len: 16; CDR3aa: CSARASGGLGTGELFF; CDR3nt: TGCAGTGCTAGAGCCAGCGGGGGTCTCGGAACCGGGGAGCTGTTTTTT
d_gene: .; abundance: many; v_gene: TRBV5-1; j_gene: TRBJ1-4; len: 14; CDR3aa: CASSFAQSNEKLFF; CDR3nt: TGCGCCAGCAGCTTTGCCCAGTCTAATGAAAAACTGTTTTTT
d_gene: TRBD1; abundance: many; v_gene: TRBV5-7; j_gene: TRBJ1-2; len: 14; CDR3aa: CASSPTGGGVGYTF; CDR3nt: TGTGCCAGCAGCCCAACAGGGGGCGGAGTTGGCTACACCTTC
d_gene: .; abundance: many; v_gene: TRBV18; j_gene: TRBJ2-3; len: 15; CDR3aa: CASSPGSTISDTQYF; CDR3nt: TGTGCCAGCTCACCAGGATCGACAATCTCAGATACGCAGTATTTT
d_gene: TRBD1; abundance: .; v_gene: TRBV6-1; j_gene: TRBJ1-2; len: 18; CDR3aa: CASSEALPGQGASYGYTF; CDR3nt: TGTGCCAGCAGTGAAGCGCTTCCGGGACAGGGGGCGAGCTATGGCTACACCTTC
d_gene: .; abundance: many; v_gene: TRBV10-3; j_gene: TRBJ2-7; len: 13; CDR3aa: CAISGNGTVGQYF; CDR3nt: TGTGCCATCAGTGGTAACGGGACTGTCGGGCAGTACTTC